A single TCR beta chain is shown here with its context. The antigen remains unidentified. The data derive from a study of OX40 agonist ivuxolimab in advanced cancers. Study-wide background: Patients were treated with ivuxolimab, an agonistic anti-OX40 (CD134) antibody. Hepatocellular carcinoma, melanoma, renal cell or head and neck cancer affected the dose-escalation patients.

Findings of the study overall: Among some nonresponders, normalized T-cell clonal expansion was also low. The antigen specificity of the peripheral T cells (those that were expanded) was not determined.

Using immunoSEQ multiplex PCR, the repertoire was profiled, and TCRdb retains in-frame clones only, with some absent. The sample contains about 83,000 clones, roughly 89% of which appear only once. The specimen was CD4+ or CD8+ T cells sorted from blood, collected in a trial of the OX40 agonist ivuxolimab. This clonotype was sampled from an adult with an advanced solid tumor such as melanoma, head and neck, liver or kidney cancer.

The DNA of the CDR3 is TGTGCCAGCAGTGTCCGGGCGAACAATGAGCAGTTCTTC. It translates to CASSVRANNEQFF. The V gene is TRBV6-4, the J gene TRBJ2-1; D is uncertain. Germline V gives CDR1 MRHNA, CDR2 SNTAGT. There are 13 residues in the CDR3. V lost 4 bases, J lost 5 bases, and 9 bases lay in between.